This entry lists 21 T cell receptor beta chains sequenced from one sample in a study of early T cells in non-severe SARS-CoV-2 infection. TCRdb analysed the 5' RACE reads with MiXCR anew, one entry per CDR3 protein. The table has roughly 58,000 distinct CDR3 sequences, about 6.2% seen once. The material sequenced was whole blood. The receptor set was obtained from an adult who was a healthcare worker with PCR-confirmed SARS-CoV-2 infection or an uninfected control (not recorded which).

This clonotype appeared a few times. One end of the junction is discordant with germline, which a read error may explain. Here the CDR3 DNA reads TGCGCCAGCAGCCGCCAGGGCACCGAGGAGCTGTTTTTT. Protein product: CASSRQGTEELFF. The V call is TRBV5-1, the J call TRBJ2-2, with D tentatively TRBD1 (5 bases). The CDR3 totals 13 residues. Germline CDR1 reads SGHRS; CDR2 reads YFSETQ. Full variable domain (outside the CDR3, taken from reference TRBV5-1 and TRBJ2-2): KAGVTQTPRYLIKTRGQQVTLSCSPISGHRSVSWYQQTPGQGLQFLFEYFSETQRNKGNFPGRFSGRQFSNSRSEMNVSTLELGDSALYLCASSRQGTEELFFGEGSRLTVL.

This clonotype was recorded many times. This sequence joins TRBV14 and TRBJ1-1, with D perhaps matching TRBD1 (6 bases). This CDR3 spans 15 amino acids. Looked up from germline, CDR1 is SGHDN and CDR2 is FVKESK. V lost 4 bases and J lost 5, with 17 bases in between. CDR3 sequence: CASSPRTGLGTEAFF. Written as DNA, the CDR3 is TGTGCCAGCAGCCCACGCACAGGGTTGGGGACTGAAGCTTTCTTT.

This clonotype was detected many times. The genes are TRBV4-3 and TRBJ2-3, with 9 bases fitting TRBD1. In germline, CDR1 is LGHNA, CDR2 YSLEER. The V and J ends lost 0 bases and 6 bases, in that order; junction bases with no gene match: 10. CDR3 length: 17 residues. The CDR3 DNA is TGCGCCAGCAGCCAAGATCACGGGACAGGGAGGTGGGATACGCAGTATTTT. Protein product: CASSQDHGTGRWDTQYF.

This clonotype was detected ten times or more. This rearrangement joins TRBV6-2 or TRBV6-3 to TRBJ1-1; D not resolved. The V end was cut by 6 bases, the J end by 4 bases, with 9 bases between. Germline V gene sequence: CDR1 MNHEY, CDR2 SVGEGT. There are 12 residues in the CDR3. The CDR3 loop reads CASSQLATEAFF. CDR3 nucleotide sequence: TGTGCCAGCAGCCAGCTAGCCACTGAAGCTTTCTTT.

The V call is TRBV19, the J call TRBJ1-2; no reliable D call. V gave up 6 bases and J gave up 4 bases, with 18 bases separating them. The CDR3 length is 15 residues. Germline-derived CDR1 and CDR2 are LNHDA and SQIVND (reference sequence). The CDR3 region has the DNA TGTGCCAGTAGCCCTCCCGATACATACTTCTATGGCTACACCTTC. This encodes CASSPPDTYFYGYTF. The variable domain in full, completed from reference TRBV19 and TRBJ1-2, reads DGGITQSPKYLFRKEGQNVTLSCEQNLNHDAMYWYRQDPGQGLRLIYYSQIVNDFQKGDIAEGYSVSREKKESFPLTVTSAQKNPTAFYLCASSPPDTYFYGYTFGSGTRLTVV.

This chain joins TRBV5-6 and TRBJ1-6; 8 positions match TRBD1. V gave up 2 bases and J gave up 7 bases; unmatched junction bases: 11. This CDR3 region has 17 residues. From germline, CDR1 is SGHDT and CDR2 YYEEEE. This CDR3 reads CASSFAGGQMRNSPLHF. The CDR3 DNA follows: TGTGCCAGCAGCTTTGCAGGGGGCCAAATGAGAAATTCACCCCTCCACTTT.

The chain joins TRBV4-1 to TRBJ2-1, with 12 bases lining up with TRBD2. The CDR3 extends over 18 amino acids. The trim removed 2 bases at V and 7 bases at J, leaving 12 bases unmatched. Germline V gene sequence: CDR1 MGHRA, CDR2 YSYEKL. Here the CDR3 DNA reads TGCGCCAGCAGCCAATCCCCTAGCGGGGGGGCCGATGTAAATGAGCAGTTCTTC. Translating it yields CASSQSPSGGADVNEQFF.

There are many counts of this clonotype. The gene calls are TRBV4-3 and TRBJ2-2, with 7 bases matching TRBD1. This CDR3 contains 16 residues. Germline values: CDR1 LGHNA, CDR2 YSLEER. The V segment lost 0 bases and the J segment 5 bases; nucleotides outside the gene matches: 6. Written as DNA, the CDR3 is TGCGCCAGCAGCCAAGATAATCACAGGGGAACCGGGGAGCTGTTTTTT. Protein sequence: CASSQDNHRGTGELFF.

This clonotype was detected many times. V is TRBV6-2 or TRBV6-3 and J is TRBJ1-2, with TRBD1 matching over 8 bases. Germline V gives CDR1 MNHEY, CDR2 SVGEGT. CDR3 size: 12 residues. V gave up 8 bases and J gave up 12 bases; unmatched junction bases: 11. The CDR3 nucleotides are TGTGCCAGCTCCGACAGGGGAAGTAAGGACACCTTC. Its translation is CASSDRGSKDTF.

This clonotype has just a few counts. The chain carries TRBV18 and TRBJ1-1; D gene unclear. With 3 bases removed from V and 2 bases from J, the gap between germline ends came to 13 bases. Germline CDR1 KGHSH, CDR2 LQKENI. This CDR3 is 15 amino acids long. CDR3 in DNA: TGTGCCAGCTCACCTGACGCAGCCTCCAACACTGAAGCTTTCTTT. It specifies CASSPDAASNTEAFF.

At least ten counts were recorded for this clonotype. This chain connects TRBV4-1 to TRBJ2-5; D ambiguous. This CDR3 comprises 13 residues. Germline lookup yields CDR1 MGHRA and CDR2 YSYEKL. V was pared by 4 bases and J by 1 base, with 7 bases between. CDR3 sequence: CASSLYLQETQYF. CDR3 in DNA: TGCGCCAGCAGCCTTTACCTCCAAGAGACCCAGTACTTC.

This clonotype was detected many times. This chain joins TRBV6-5 and TRBJ1-5, with D tentatively TRBD1 (5 bases). This CDR3 spans 15 amino acids. Trimming removed 4 bases at V and 0 bases at J, with 10 bases between. Germline-derived CDR1 and CDR2 are MNHEY and SVGAGI. The CDR3 DNA reads TGTGCCAGCAGTTTAATGGGGGATAGCAATCAGCCCCAGCATTTT. Protein product: CASSLMGDSNQPQHF.

This clonotype was detected many times. The CDR3 DNA is TGTGCCACCTCTGGGGCAGGACCCAGAGAGACCCAGTACTTC. This codes for CATSGAGPRETQYF. The chain couples TRBV6-2 or TRBV6-3 to TRBJ2-5; perhaps TRBD1 as D (5 bases). This CDR3 comprises 14 residues. The germline V gene encodes CDR1 MNHEY and CDR2 SVGEGT. With 10 bases removed from V and 4 bases from J, the gap between germline ends came to 19 bases.

This clonotype was counted ten times or more. This sequence joins TRBV18 and TRBJ2-1; tentative D call: TRBD2 (7 bases). The CDR3 is 15 residues long. V gave up 6 bases and J gave up 8 bases, with 20 bases separating them. CDR1 is KGHSH and CDR2 is LQKENI in the germline V gene. The CDR3 loop is CASSLPGRNRDEQFF. CDR3 DNA sequence: TGTGCCAGCTCTCTTCCCGGGAGGAACAGGGATGAGCAGTTCTTC.

This clonotype occurred many times. The J gene is TRBJ2-5, the V gene TRBV5-1, with a tentative D call TRBD1 (6 bases). The CDR3 totals 15 residues. Trimming removed 0 bases from V and 2 bases from J, with 11 bases in between. Germline V gene sequence: CDR1 SGHRS, CDR2 YFSETQ. CDR3 sequence reads: CASSLEGVVQETQYF. DNA of the CDR3: TGCGCCAGCAGCTTGGAGGGGGTCGTACAAGAGACCCAGTACTTC.

This clonotype has at least ten counts. This chain uses TRBV25-1 with TRBJ1-6; D gene unclear. The CDR3 runs 11 residues. V was pared by 1 base and J by 17 bases, with 9 bases between. Germline CDR1 and CDR2: MGHDK and SYGVNS. This chain's CDR3 is CASSELRTVHF. The CDR3 DNA reads as TGTGCCAGCAGTGAATTGAGGACCGTCCACTTT.

Remarks on this clonotype: A much larger clone lies a single base off, so this may be a read error. This chain links TRBV4-2 with TRBJ2-7, with D uncertain. This CDR3 has 18 amino acids. V was shortened by 1 base and J by 3 bases, with 22 bases between the two germline ends. Germline V CDR1 and CDR2: LGHNA, YNFKEQ. The CDR3 nucleotides read TGTGCCAGCAGCCAAGTTTCCGCCTTGATAGATGGATTCTACGAGCAGTACTTC. Translating gives CASSQVSALIDGFYEQYF.

This clonotype showed up many times. This chain uses TRBV28 with TRBJ1-1; D remains ambiguous. This CDR3 contains 14 residues. V was trimmed by 2 bases and J by 1 base, leaving 8 bases between them. Germline-derived CDR1 and CDR2 are MDHEN and SYDVKM. CDR3 in DNA: TGTGCCAGCAGTTTAACTCGGGGGAACACTGAAGCTTTCTTT. This sequence encodes CASSLTRGNTEAFF.

This clonotype appeared many times. V gene TRBV7-2 combines with J gene TRBJ2-2; D uncertain. The CDR3 has 15 amino acids. V gave up 1 base and J gave up 2 bases, with 8 bases separating them. CDR1 is SGHTA and CDR2 is FQGNSA in the germline V gene. The chain's CDR3 is CASSLVFLNTGELFF. The CDR3, as DNA: TGTGCCAGCAGCTTAGTATTTCTTAACACCGGGGAGCTGTTTTTT.

In this sample, this clonotype turned up a few times. The gene calls are TRBV6-5 and TRBJ2-1; TRBD2 matches at 10 bases. V lost 2 bases to trimming and J lost 3 bases; unmatched junction nucleotides: 7. CDR3 length equals 17 residues. Germline V gene data show CDR1 as MNHEY and CDR2 as SVGAGI. CDR3 amino acids: CASSYMSLAGFYNEQFF. The CDR3 nucleotides read TGTGCCAGCAGTTACATGTCACTAGCGGGGTTCTACAATGAGCAGTTCTTC.

At least ten counts were recorded for this clonotype. This chain uses TRBV11-2 with TRBJ2-7; 11 nucleotides match TRBD1. The V and J ends lost 4 bases and 4 bases, in that order; junction bases with no gene match: 6. The CDR3 totals 15 residues. Germline loops: CDR1 SGHAT, CDR2 FQNNGV. CDR3 in DNA: TGTGCCAGCAGCTCCTTGGACAGGGGGCAATACGAGCAGTACTTC. This encodes CASSSLDRGQYEQYF. The entire variable domain, with the rest obtained from reference TRBV11-2 and TRBJ2-7, is as follows: EAGVAQSPRYKIIEKRQSVAFWCNPISGHATLYWYQQILGQGPKLLIQFQNNGVVDDSQLPKDRFSAERLKGVDSTLKIQPAKLEDSAVYLCASSSLDRGQYEQYFGPGTRLTVT.